This is a list of T cell receptor beta chains from one sample in a study of shared clonotypes between healthy human individuals. Assay used: immunoSEQ multiplex PCR; TCRdb lists only in-frame clones, some missing. Seen here are some 2,000,000 clones, roughly 94% observed once, and the top ten hold around 1.1%. Sequenced material: naive CD8+ T cells sorted from blood. The source of these receptors is a man younger than 35 in good health. Each CDR3 is given with its conserved first and last residue.

j_call: TRBJ2-7
v_call: TRBV6-1
cdr3_aa: CASSESDDLSYEQYF

j_call: TRBJ2-4
v_call: TRBV11-2
cdr3_aa: CASGLLGNIQYF

j_call: TRBJ1-2
v_call: TRBV27
cdr3_aa: CASSPSTGDKNYGYTF

j_call: TRBJ1-1
v_call: TRBV29-1
cdr3_aa: CSVEGGGGWNTEAFF

j_call: TRBJ2-1
v_call: TRBV6-1
cdr3_aa: CASRKTVADNEQFF

j_call: TRBJ2-1
v_call: TRBV28
cdr3_aa: CASSLSGSTGEQFF

j_call: TRBJ2-1
v_call: TRBV6-1
cdr3_aa: CASSELLAGVYNEQFF

j_call: TRBJ2-7
v_call: TRBV5-1
cdr3_aa: CASSLDDYEQYF

j_call: TRBJ2-1
v_call: TRBV2
cdr3_aa: CASSVPGGGYNEQFF

j_call: TRBJ2-1
v_call: TRBV5-6
cdr3_aa: CASSLGLSYNEQFF

j_call: TRBJ2-1
v_call: TRBV6-5
cdr3_aa: CASSFREGYNEQFF

j_call: TRBJ2-5
v_call: TRBV12-5
cdr3_aa: CASGLGGGPRETQYF

j_call: TRBJ2-7
v_call: TRBV5-6
cdr3_aa: CASSLAASGPYEQYF

j_call: TRBJ1-5
v_call: TRBV2
cdr3_aa: CASRIEGTQPQHF

j_call: TRBJ1-2
v_call: TRBV2
cdr3_aa: CASSPRGGLLSGYTF

j_call: NA
v_call: TRBV7-8
cdr3_aa: CASSLRAGEGFEQYF

j_call: TRBJ2-6
v_call: TRBV10-2
cdr3_aa: CASSESEFSGANVLTF

j_call: TRBJ2-3
v_call: TRBV5-1
cdr3_aa: CASSAAGLAGPSTDTQYF

j_call: TRBJ1-2
v_call: TRBV11-2
cdr3_aa: CASRNQGDYGYTF

j_call: TRBJ2-3
v_call: TRBV27
cdr3_aa: CASRTSGGLTDTQYF

j_call: TRBJ2-2
v_call: TRBV6-5
cdr3_aa: CASNRDREAGELFF

j_call: TRBJ1-1
v_call: TRBV6-6
cdr3_aa: CASSWETGGTEAFF

j_call: TRBJ1-1
v_call: TRBV4-3
cdr3_aa: CASSQSRWGPSEAFF

j_call: TRBJ2-7
v_call: TRBV4-3
cdr3_aa: CASSQVFAPAYEQYF

j_call: TRBJ2-2
v_call: TRBV10-2
cdr3_aa: CASSESTAGPGELFF

j_call: TRBJ1-2
v_call: TRBV15
cdr3_aa: CATSPGYNYGYTF

j_call: TRBJ1-5
v_call: TRBV7-9
cdr3_aa: CASSPDTTGHGQPQHF

j_call: TRBJ2-2
v_call: TRBV2
cdr3_aa: CASMGRPREMNGELFF

j_call: TRBJ2-3
v_call: TRBV7-9
cdr3_aa: CASSPNRGPSTDTQYF

j_call: TRBJ2-1
v_call: TRBV13
cdr3_aa: CASSLTDGTYNEQFF

j_call: TRBJ2-6
v_call: TRBV5-6
cdr3_aa: CASSRQLSGANVLTF

j_call: TRBJ2-3
v_call: TRBV10-2
cdr3_aa: CASSEATGGRDTQYF

j_call: TRBJ1-5
v_call: TRBV28
cdr3_aa: CASSLGPTGQPQHF

j_call: TRBJ2-5
v_call: TRBV29-1
cdr3_aa: CSHRGAETQYF

j_call: TRBJ1-1
v_call: TRBV6-6
cdr3_aa: CASSYPQGVTTEAFF

j_call: TRBJ1-2
v_call: TRBV5-6
cdr3_aa: CASSLGDSAYGYTF

j_call: TRBJ2-7
v_call: TRBV5-6
cdr3_aa: CASSGNYEQYF